The rows below give T cell receptor beta chains drawn from one sample of a study of T-cell memory formation after mild COVID-19. TCRdb redid the calling of the 5' RACE reads with MiXCR, one entry per CDR3 protein. This table has about 49,000 distinct CDR3 sequences, around 7.2% appearing once. The specimen sequenced was PBMCs or a T cell subset sorted from them (not recorded which). The origin of the receptors is a man younger than 30 who had mild COVID-19 (a few samples of this study predate the infection). Cell type and time point are not known. CDR3s include the opening cysteine and the closing phenylalanine or tryptophan. Fields, in order: clone size, V gene, J gene, D gene, CDR3 DNA, CDR3 protein. A D gene is named only where the DNA matches it firmly. Expanded clones get a size class; other rows say once, few or many, or leave the size out.

clone_size: .; v_call: TRBV5-1; j_call: TRBJ2-6; d_call: .; cdr3_nt: TGCGCCAGCAGCTTGCCTCAGGGGGGGGCCAACGTCCTGACTTTC; cdr3_aa: CASSLPQGGANVLTF
clone_size: few; v_call: TRBV20-1; j_call: TRBJ2-3; d_call: .; cdr3_nt: TGCAGTGCTAGGACTCCGAGTACAGATACGCAGTATTTT; cdr3_aa: CSARTPSTDTQYF
clone_size: .; v_call: TRBV29-1; j_call: TRBJ2-4; d_call: TRBD2; cdr3_nt: TGCAGCGTCGCAACCGGGGGGACCAAAAACATTCAGTACTTC; cdr3_aa: CSVATGGTKNIQYF
clone_size: few; v_call: TRBV4-1; j_call: TRBJ1-2; d_call: .; cdr3_nt: TGCGCCAGCAGCCAAGATAGCGCACCTGGAGGCTACACCTTC; cdr3_aa: CASSQDSAPGGYTF
clone_size: few; v_call: TRBV5-4; j_call: TRBJ2-1; d_call: .; cdr3_nt: TGTGCCAGCAGCTTCGGTCCGGGCATCAATGAGCAGTTCTTC; cdr3_aa: CASSFGPGINEQFF
clone_size: .; v_call: TRBV20-1; j_call: TRBJ2-3; d_call: .; cdr3_nt: TGCAGTGCCGCTAGGGCGGTAATCACAGATACGCAGTATTTT; cdr3_aa: CSAARAVITDTQYF
clone_size: .; v_call: TRBV9; j_call: TRBJ2-5; d_call: TRBD2; cdr3_nt: TGTGCCAGCAGCGCCCGGCAAGCGGGGGAAGAGACCCAGTACTTC; cdr3_aa: CASSARQAGEETQYF
clone_size: many; v_call: TRBV11-2; j_call: TRBJ2-3; d_call: TRBD2; cdr3_nt: TGTGCCAGCAGCTTAGGAGCGGGGGGGAGCACAGATACGCAGTATTTT; cdr3_aa: CASSLGAGGSTDTQYF
clone_size: many; v_call: TRBV11-2; j_call: TRBJ2-5; d_call: .; cdr3_nt: TGTGCCAGCGGGTCGGGGAGTTTGGAGACCCAGTACTTC; cdr3_aa: CASGSGSLETQYF
clone_size: many; v_call: TRBV4-3; j_call: TRBJ2-2; d_call: .; cdr3_nt: TGCGCCAGCAGCCAAGATCCGGCGGGTATAGAGACCGGGGAGCTGTTTTTT; cdr3_aa: CASSQDPAGIETGELFF
clone_size: .; v_call: TRBV28; j_call: TRBJ1-4; d_call: TRBD1; cdr3_nt: TGTGCCAGCAGTGGGACAGGGGAAAAACTGTTTTTT; cdr3_aa: CASSGTGEKLFF
clone_size: .; v_call: TRBV5-6; j_call: TRBJ2-4; d_call: .; cdr3_nt: TGTGCCAGCAGCTGGGGAATTGAGACCAAAAACATTCAGTACTTC; cdr3_aa: CASSWGIETKNIQYF
clone_size: few; v_call: TRBV5-1; j_call: TRBJ2-2; d_call: .; cdr3_nt: TGCGCCAGCAGCGCCGGGAGCCAAGGTGCCGGGGAGCTGTTTTTT; cdr3_aa: CASSAGSQGAGELFF
clone_size: many; v_call: TRBV20-1; j_call: TRBJ2-3; d_call: TRBD2; cdr3_nt: TGCAGTGCTAGCGGGGGGAAAGATACGCAGTATTTT; cdr3_aa: CSASGGKDTQYF